The subject of this entry is one T cell receptor (beta chain). This sample stems from a study of PD-L1 blockade in urothelial cancer. Regarding time point: pretreatment peripheral blood. Patient sample counts ranged from 1 to 8, pretreatment and on-treatment. Losses at the gene ends were 5 bases for V and 0 bases for J; bases not matched to a gene: 7. CDR3 size: 17 residues. Looked up from germline, CDR1 is SEHNR and CDR2 is FQNEAQ (reference sequence). Clones were read by immunoSEQ multiplex PCR, and TCRdb kept only the in-frame ones, dropping some. The sample lists 55,000 to 85,000 clones, 80% to 85% occurring once.

V usage is TRBV7-9 and J usage is TRBJ2-3, with TRBD2 matching over 11 bases. This specimen consisted of PBMCs, obtained around atezolizumab (anti-PD-L1) treatment. The clonotype comes from a woman between 65 and 79 years old with urothelial cancer. The DNA of the CDR3 is TGTGCCAGCAGCAGCAGACTAGCGGGGCATAGCACAGATACGCAGTATTTT. It encodes CASSSRLAGHSTDTQYF. The whole variable domain, remainder taken from reference TRBV7-9 and TRBJ2-3, is DTGVSQNPRHKITKRGQNVTFRCDPISEHNRLYWYRQTLGQGPEFLTYFQNEAQLEKSRLLSDRFSAERPKGSFSTLEIQRTEQGDSAMYLCASSSRLAGHSTDTQYFGPGTRLTVL.